The clone carrying this T cell receptor (beta chain) was observed at least ten times. The sample comes from a study of regulatory T cells in long-lasting Graves disease. Trimming removed 5 bases from V and 1 base from J, with 11 bases in between. The CDR3 totals 14 residues. The time point denotes: newly diagnosed GD, antithyroid drugs for less than 3 months. PBMC-derived RNA was used for the TCR library. Building the TCR beta libraries relied on iRepertoire HTBI primers, and CDR3 regions underwent Arm-PCR. In TCRdb, the multiplex PCR reads were re-called with MiXCR into one record per CDR3 protein. The sample records about 220,000 distinct CDR3 sequences, approximately 19% being singletons. These records were also assigned to another study, of T cells in Graves' hyperthyroidism and ophthalmopathy.

The sequencing used peripheral blood mononuclear cells (PBMCs), collected at new diagnosis, from a patient treated with antithyroid drugs. This TCR was sampled from a woman between 25 and 40 years old with Graves disease. This chain links TRBV12-3 or TRBV12-4 with TRBJ1-2; tentative D call: TRBD1 (5 bases). Written as DNA, the CDR3 is TGTGCCAGCAGTATGGGGGGGGATAACTATGGCTACACCTTC. Its translation is CASSMGGDNYGYTF.